This note documents a single TCR beta chain sequence. TCRdb keeps only in-frame clones here, not all; method: immunoSEQ multiplex PCR. The repertoire holds around 210,000 clones, with about 89% as singletons. This sample is drawn from a study of blood T cell repertoires in COVID-19. J gave up 6 bases and V 5 bases, and 1 base lay outside the gene matches. Germline V gene data show CDR1 as MNHEY and CDR2 as SVGAGI. There are 14 residues in the CDR3. The TCR sequence derives from a woman aged 18-29 years who had recovered from COVID-19. Sequenced sample: PBMCs or T cells enriched from blood (not recorded which). V gene TRBV6-5 combines with J gene TRBJ1-6; the match to TRBD1 covers 10 bases. This chain's CDR3 is CASSRDRGNSPLHF. CDR3 sequence (DNA): TGTGCCAGCAGTCGGGACAGGGGTAATTCACCCCTCCACTTT.